This T cell receptor beta chain derives from a study of shared T cell receptors in the human thymus (dated by TCRdb to 2020 to 2023). Background on the whole study: The study examined how the human thymus generates shared, self-reactive T-cell receptor alpha chains.

The CDR3 spans 14 residues, from the cysteine through the phenylalanine. The read is trimmed to its CDR3 DNA, 42 bases read in frame from base 1. Sequences MDHEN (CDR1) and SYDVKM (CDR2) are obtained from the germline V gene. Cut back by 3 bases and 5 bases, the V and J ends lie 13 bases apart. The protocol used for the library was the immunoSEQ multiplex PCR assay. Imported from immuneACCESS, the table was reduced by TCRdb to in-frame sequences with V and J called. These copies leave out some clones; in studies compared against another copy, an unresolved V gene accounts for under half, and the cause of the remainder is not known. Within this sample are approximately 400,000 clones, with around 95% of them counted one time only. Of the sample, around 0.018% falls within the top ten clones. As regards this clone: This receptor's antigen is unknown. One base away there is no much larger clone; base qualities are not given.

This TCR was recovered from a human donor. The V and J segments used are TRBV28 and TRBJ2-5, with the D gene tentatively TRBD1 or TRBD2, based on 5 matching bases in each. Material for sequencing was thymocytes. For the CDR3, the sequence is CASSLGERGETQYF. The nucleotide sequence reads TGTGCCAGCAGTTTGGGGGAGCGAGGGGAGACCCAGTACTTC.